These T cell receptor beta chains were read from a single sample in a study of T cells in Graves' hyperthyroidism and ophthalmopathy. In TCRdb, the multiplex PCR reads were re-called with MiXCR into one record per CDR3 protein. This table holds some 510,000 distinct CDR3 sequences, roughly 20% found once. Material for sequencing was blood. These receptors all come from a man aged 18 to 29 with Graves' hyperthyroidism. Each CDR3 is given with its conserved first and last residue. A D gene is named only where the DNA matches it firmly. The size field is filled for only some rows; it gives once, few, many or a size class.

size: many; V: TRBV6-5; J: TRBJ2-7; D: NA; CDR3: CASSSDLGQYF; DNA: TGTGCCAGCAGTTCAGACTTGGGGCAGTACTTC
size: many; V: TRBV5-1; J: TRBJ2-7; D: NA; CDR3: CASSLGPLAYEQYF; DNA: TGCGCCAGCAGCTTGGGACCGCTCGCCTACGAGCAGTACTTC
size: many; V: TRBV12-3/TRBV12-4; J: TRBJ2-7; D: TRBD1; CDR3: CASILGQGSYEQYF; DNA: TGTGCCAGCATCTTGGGACAGGGCTCCTACGAGCAGTACTTC
size: many; V: TRBV25-1; J: TRBJ2-7; D: NA; CDR3: CASSGQSTSYEQYF; DNA: TGTGCCAGCAGTGGGCAGAGTACCTCCTACGAGCAGTACTTC
size: many; V: TRBV6-6; J: TRBJ1-2; D: TRBD1; CDR3: CASSLRQGQTGYTF; DNA: TGTGCCAGCAGCCTTAGACAGGGACAGACTGGCTACACCTTC
size: many; V: TRBV6-5; J: TRBJ2-7; D: TRBD1; CDR3: CASSYRGQGAYEQYF; DNA: TGTGCCAGCAGTTACCGAGGACAGGGGGCATACGAGCAGTACTTC
size: many; V: TRBV29-1; J: TRBJ2-5; D: NA; CDR3: CSVDRPLLQTQYF; DNA: TGCAGCGTTGACAGACCCCTCCTTCAGACCCAGTACTTC
size: NA; V: TRBV12-3/TRBV12-4; J: TRBJ2-5; D: NA; CDR3: CASSLAWTQYF; DNA: TGTGCGAGCAGTTTAGCCTGGACCCAGTACTTC
size: many; V: TRBV19; J: TRBJ1-2; D: NA; CDR3: CASSIAAAHYGYTF; DNA: TGTGCCAGTAGTATAGCGGCGGCTCACTATGGCTACACCTTC
size: NA; V: TRBV18; J: TRBJ1-5; D: TRBD1; CDR3: CASSPQQGAGQPQHF; DNA: TGTGCCAGCTCACCTCAACAGGGGGCGGGTCAGCCCCAGCATTTT
size: many; V: TRBV7-2; J: TRBJ2-7; D: TRBD1; CDR3: CASSGWTGEYGEQYF; DNA: TGTGCCAGCAGCGGATGGACAGGGGAGTACGGGGAGCAGTACTTC
size: many; V: TRBV6-1; J: TRBJ1-2; D: TRBD1; CDR3: CASSGTGIYGYTF; DNA: TGTGCCAGCAGTGGGACAGGGATCTATGGCTACACCTTC
size: NA; V: TRBV29-1; J: TRBJ1-1; D: NA; CDR3: CSVDQGRNTEAFF; DNA: TGCAGCGTTGATCAGGGAAGGAACACTGAAGCTTTCTTT
size: NA; V: TRBV5-6; J: TRBJ2-7; D: NA; CDR3: CASSPSRGRASYEQYF; DNA: TGTGCCAGCAGCCCTTCTCGGGGGCGCGCCTCCTACGAGCAGTACTTC
size: NA; V: TRBV30; J: TRBJ2-2; D: NA; CDR3: CAWSSGGELFF; DNA: TGTGCCTGGAGTAGTGGCGGGGAGCTGTTTTTT
size: many; V: TRBV12-3/TRBV12-4; J: TRBJ2-7; D: TRBD1; CDR3: CASSLSGQGASYEQYF; DNA: TGTGCCAGCAGTTTATCCGGACAGGGGGCGAGCTACGAGCAGTACTTC
size: NA; V: TRBV6-4; J: TRBJ1-5; D: TRBD1; CDR3: CASSDSVDRGNQPQHF; DNA: TGTGCCAGCAGTGACTCTGTTGACAGGGGCAATCAGCCCCAGCATTTT
size: NA; V: TRBV29-1; J: TRBJ1-2; D: NA; CDR3: CSVGGINYGYTF; DNA: TGCAGCGTTGGGGGAATTAACTATGGCTACACCTTC
size: once; V: TRBV12-3/TRBV12-4; J: TRBJ1-5; D: NA; CDR3: CASSLSWGAGNQPQHF; DNA: TGTGCCAGCAGTCTATCGTGGGGGGCTGGCAATCAGCCCCAGCATTTT
size: many; V: TRBV19; J: TRBJ1-5; D: TRBD1; CDR3: CASTRGYGNQPQHF; DNA: TGTGCCAGTACCAGGGGGTACGGCAATCAGCCCCAGCATTTT
size: NA; V: TRBV12-3/TRBV12-4; J: TRBJ1-2; D: NA; CDR3: CASSPSNLQGGYYGYTF; DNA: TGTGCCAGCAGCCCGTCAAACCTCCAGGGAGGATATTACGGCTACACCTTC
size: many; V: TRBV7-2; J: TRBJ1-5; D: NA; CDR3: CASAPGGASNQPQHF; DNA: TGTGCCAGCGCCCCGGGGGGCGCGAGCAATCAGCCCCAGCATTTT
size: NA; V: TRBV7-9; J: TRBJ1-5; D: TRBD1; CDR3: CASSNTGDSNQPQHF; DNA: TGTGCCAGCAGCAATACAGGGGACTCCAATCAGCCCCAGCATTTT
size: many; V: TRBV6-6; J: TRBJ2-7; D: TRBD1; CDR3: CASSLDRVGREQYF; DNA: TGTGCCAGCAGTTTGGACAGGGTGGGACGCGAGCAGTACTTC
size: few; V: TRBV10-3; J: TRBJ2-7; D: TRBD2; CDR3: CAISGGSSGTREQYF; DNA: TGTGCCATCAGTGGAGGTTCTAGCGGGACCCGCGAGCAGTACTTC
size: NA; V: TRBV5-1; J: TRBJ1-2; D: NA; CDR3: CASSRPSTPNYGYTF; DNA: TGCGCCAGCAGCCGCCCATCGACACCAAACTATGGCTACACCTTC
size: NA; V: TRBV29-1; J: TRBJ2-5; D: NA; CDR3: CSVEFRAMQETQYF; DNA: TGCAGCGTTGAGTTTAGGGCTATGCAAGAGACCCAGTACTTC
size: NA; V: TRBV12-3/TRBV12-4; J: TRBJ1-6; D: NA; CDR3: CASSFEQTALHF; DNA: TGTGCCAGCAGTTTTGAACAGACGGCCCTCCACTTT
size: many; V: TRBV6-1; J: TRBJ1-2; D: NA; CDR3: CASSEVEGQGHGYTF; DNA: TGTGCCAGCAGTGAAGTGGAGGGTCAAGGTCATGGCTACACCTTC
size: NA; V: TRBV11-2; J: TRBJ1-2; D: TRBD1; CDR3: CASNSDRGPQGYGYTF; DNA: TGTGCCAGCAACTCCGACAGGGGGCCCCAAGGCTATGGCTACACCTTC
size: many; V: TRBV12-3/TRBV12-4; J: TRBJ2-7; D: NA; CDR3: CASSFVDSRYEQYF; DNA: TGTGCCAGCAGTTTCGTGGACAGCCGCTACGAGCAGTACTTC
size: few; V: TRBV9; J: TRBJ2-5; D: TRBD2; CDR3: CASSVRGAEETQYF; DNA: TGTGCCAGCAGCGTGCGGGGGGCCGAAGAGACCCAGTACTTC
size: few; V: TRBV6-1; J: TRBJ2-7; D: NA; CDR3: CASSLYGGDTYEQYF; DNA: TGTGCCAGCAGTCTTTACGGCGGGGATACCTACGAGCAGTACTTC
size: NA; V: TRBV6-2/TRBV6-3; J: TRBJ1-2; D: NA; CDR3: CASSYSPRQTYGYTF; DNA: TGTGCCAGCAGTTACTCGCCTCGACAGACCTATGGCTACACCTTC
size: once; V: TRBV12-3/TRBV12-4; J: TRBJ2-5; D: NA; CDR3: CASSLALGSETQYF; DNA: TGTGCCAGCAGTTTAGCCCTTGGGTCAGAGACCCAGTACTTC
size: many; V: TRBV6-9; J: TRBJ2-2; D: NA; CDR3: CASSYRNGQNTGELFF; DNA: TGTGCCAGCAGTTATCGTAACGGACAGAACACCGGGGAGCTGTTTTTT
size: NA; V: TRBV9; J: TRBJ1-1; D: TRBD1; CDR3: CASSKGQENMNTEAFF; DNA: TGTGCCAGCAGCAAAGGACAGGAGAACATGAACACTGAAGCTTTCTTT
size: few; V: TRBV12-3/TRBV12-4; J: TRBJ2-5; D: NA; CDR3: CASSFYGGQETQYF; DNA: TGTGCCAGCAGTTTTTATGGCGGACAAGAGACCCAGTACTTC
size: NA; V: TRBV6-2/TRBV6-3; J: TRBJ2-4; D: NA; CDR3: CASGSGLVDIQYF; DNA: TGTGCCAGCGGGTCGGGACTGGTGGACATTCAGTACTTC
size: many; V: TRBV6-1; J: TRBJ2-7; D: NA; CDR3: CASSALGDEQYF; DNA: TGTGCCAGCAGTGCCCTTGGGGACGAGCAGTACTTC
size: many; V: TRBV6-5; J: TRBJ1-1; D: NA; CDR3: CASSYYGGEGTEAFF; DNA: TGTGCCAGCAGTTACTATGGGGGGGAGGGCACTGAAGCTTTCTTT
size: many; V: TRBV7-6; J: TRBJ2-7; D: NA; CDR3: CASSLAWDTYEQYF; DNA: TGTGCCAGCAGCTTAGCCTGGGACACCTACGAGCAGTACTTC
size: many; V: TRBV29-1; J: TRBJ1-1; D: NA; CDR3: CSVQLGGTEAFF; DNA: TGCAGCGTGCAGCTAGGGGGCACTGAAGCTTTCTTT
size: few; V: TRBV30; J: TRBJ1-4; D: TRBD1; CDR3: CAGDRGAMNEKLFF; DNA: TGTGCCGGGGACAGGGGGGCCATGAATGAAAAACTGTTTTTT